Following are 7 T cell receptor beta chains from one sample sequenced in a study of cytomegalovirus exposure and HLA in healthy donors. PCR amplification relied on 60 Vbeta primers (plus 13 Jbeta primers). The protocol was immunoSEQ multiplex PCR, while the TCRdb copy is restricted to in-frame clones and leaves out a portion. The table records approximately 280,000 clones, roughly 90% of them present only once. The sample comprised PBMCs. The receptors shown here come from a woman under 30 in good health and CMV-seronegative.

A word on this clone: The same CDR3 also results from other DNA sequences found in this sample. The J gene is TRBJ1-2, the V gene TRBV2; D remains unclear. The CDR3 extends over 12 amino acids. Looked up from germline, CDR1 is SNHLY and CDR2 is FYNNEI. Trimming left V 4 bases short and J 4 bases short, with 7 bases between. This chain's CDR3 is CASSGTGYGYTF. The CDR3 DNA is TGTGCCAGCAGTGGTACCGGCTATGGCTACACCTTC.

The rearrangement uses TRBV10-2 and TRBJ1-1, with D possibly being TRBD1 (5 bases). This CDR3 has 14 amino acids. With 5 bases removed from V and 0 bases from J, the gap between germline ends came to 10 bases. Per the germline V gene, CDR1 is WSHSY and CDR2 is SAAADI. For the CDR3, the DNA is TGCGCCAGCAGTCTCAGGGTCATGAACACTGAAGCTTTCTTT. Its protein is CASSLRVMNTEAFF.

V usage is TRBV6-6 and J usage is TRBJ2-3; 7 bases agree with TRBD2. V lost 7 bases, J lost 1 base, and 11 bases stayed unmatched. This CDR3 spans 16 amino acids. Germline V gene lookup returns CDR1 MNHNY and CDR2 SVGAGI (reference sequence). CDR3 nucleotides: TGTGCCAGCACTCACCCAGGACTAGTTGGCACAGATACGCAGTATTTT. It specifies CASTHPGLVGTDTQYF.

The J gene is TRBJ1-2, the V gene TRBV30, with 7 bases matching TRBD1. The length of the CDR3 is 17 residues. Germline loops: CDR1 GTSNPN, CDR2 SVGIG (reference sequence). Unmatched junction bases numbered 17, after V lost 3 bases and J lost 4 bases. The CDR3 DNA reads as TGTGCCTGGAGAGGAACAACCGGGACAGTAGGAGGCTATGGCTACACCTTC. Translated: CAWRGTTGTVGGYGYTF.

This clone was counted a single time. This chain joins TRBV9 and TRBJ2-3; the D gene is possibly TRBD1 (5 bases). V was pared by 3 bases and J by 1 base, with 6 bases between. CDR3 length: 13 amino acids. CDR1 is SGDLS, CDR2 YYNGEE, per germline. In nucleotides, the CDR3 is TGTGCCAGCAGCGAGACAGGCACAGATACGCAGTATTTT. Translation: CASSETGTDTQYF.

The rearrangement joins TRBV11-3 to TRBJ2-3; the D is unclear. CDR3 size: 12 residues. V was trimmed by 1 base and J by 5 bases, leaving 4 bases between them. Germline V gene data show CDR1 as SGHNT and CDR2 as YENEEA. CDR3 DNA sequence: TGTGCCAGCAGCTTAGCGGGAGATACGCAGTATTTT. Its translation is CASSLAGDTQYF.

The V call is TRBV7-2, the J call TRBJ1-3, with no clear D. CDR1 and CDR2 (germline): SGHTA, FQGNSA. The CDR3 sequence is 12 residues long. With 1 base removed from V and 7 bases from J, the gap between germline ends came to 5 bases. Here the CDR3 reads CASSLVRNTIYF. The CDR3, as DNA: TGTGCCAGCAGCTTAGTTCGGAACACCATATATTTT.